This T cell receptor beta chain emerged from a study of cytomegalovirus exposure and HLA in healthy donors. Regarding the study as a whole: Beyond CMV serostatus, there was no information to go on about immune exposure.

The PCR ran on 60 Vbeta and 13 Jbeta primers. Libraries were prepared by immunoSEQ multiplex PCR; TCRdb keeps only in-frame clonotypes and omits some of them. The sample holds about 160,000 clones, around 81% seen once. Germline CDR1 is MDHEN and CDR2 is SYDVKM. CDR3 length: 12 amino acids. Concerning this clone itself: The antigen remains undetermined.

The sample comprised PBMCs. This TCR came from a man aged 40-49 years in good health and CMV-seronegative. This chain links TRBV28 with TRBJ2-5; no clear D gene. The J call is in doubt because the DNA end fits TRBJ2-7 better. CDR3 region: CASSLSTHEQYF. CDR3 nucleotide sequence: TGTGCCAGCAGTTTAAGCACCCACGAGCAGTACTTC.